Shown below are 29 T cell receptor beta chains from a single sample sequenced in a study of vaccination and CD4 T cells after COVID-19. Treatment in this sample: roughly ten-day PBMC culture with coronavirus spike peptide pools or control peptides (ViraFEST assay). Antigens for these TCRs are unknown. Cultured CD4+ T cell DNA underwent sequencing with the Oncomine TCR Beta short-read assay. TCRdb itself ran the PCR reads through MiXCR, one entry per CDR3 protein. This table has around 8,500 distinct CDR3 sequences, approximately 19% appearing once. The sample consisted of CD4+ T cells from blood, cultured in vitro, taken after SARS-CoV-2 vaccination. The source of these receptors is a human donor who had recovered from COVID-19.

This clonotype occurred a few times. The genes are TRBV5-1 and TRBJ2-3; D is perhaps TRBD2 (5 bases). Trimming took 1 base from V and 6 from J, leaving 15 bases between them. Germline loops: CDR1 SGHRS, CDR2 YFSETQ. This CDR3 contains 15 residues. CDR3 sequence reads: CASSLMIGREDTQYF. The CDR3 DNA follows: TGCGCCAGCAGCTTGATGATAGGTAGGGAGGATACGCAGTATTTT. The complete variable domain, with remaining parts taken from reference TRBV5-1 and TRBJ2-3, reads KAGVTQTPRYLIKTRGQQVTLSCSPISGHRSVSWYQQTPGQGLQFLFEYFSETQRNKGNFPGRFSGRQFSNSRSEMNVSTLELGDSALYLCASSLMIGREDTQYFGPGTRLTVL.

This clonotype is classed as medium-sized. V gene TRBV18 combines with J gene TRBJ1-2; the D gene is possibly TRBD1 (5 bases). V lost 3 bases, J lost 4 bases, and 9 bases lay in between. Germline values: CDR1 KGHSH, CDR2 LQKENI. CDR3 length equals 13 residues. The CDR3 DNA reads TGTGCCAGCTCACCTGACAGCGGCTATGGCTACACCTTC. The encoded protein is CASSPDSGYGYTF.

This clonotype was detected only once. The V call is TRBV28, the J call TRBJ2-2; 10 nucleotides align to TRBD2. Germline V gene data show CDR1 as MDHEN and CDR2 as SYDVKM. The J segment lost 0 bases and the V segment lost 10 bases, leaving 11 bases of the junction unmatched. The CDR3 runs to 17 residues. This chain's CDR3 is CAITGLAGASNTGELFF. The CDR3 DNA follows: TGTGCCATCACGGGGCTAGCGGGAGCTTCGAACACCGGGGAGCTGTTTTTT. Full variable domain (rest looked up from reference TRBV28 and TRBJ2-2): DVKVTQSSRYLVKRTGEKVFLECVQDMDHENMFWYRQDPGLGLRLIYFSYDVKMKEKGDIPEGYSVSREKKERFSLILESASTNQTSMYLCAITGLAGASNTGELFFGEGSRLTVL.

This clonotype has just a few counts. The V and J genes are TRBV5-4 and TRBJ2-5; 8 bases agree with TRBD1. Germline-derived CDR1 and CDR2 are SGHNT and YYREEE (reference sequence). V trimming: 4 bases; J trimming: 0 bases; junction bases outside the gene matches: 8. The CDR3 consists of 16 residues. CDR3 coding DNA: TGTGCCAGCAGCGCGCGGACAGGGAATGACCAAGAGACCCAGTACTTC. Protein: CASSARTGNDQETQYF.

This clonotype is medium-sized by share. CDR3 DNA: TGTGCCGCCTCCTCGACAGGGGACAATGAGCAGTTCTTC. Its translation is CAASSTGDNEQFF. V and J are TRBV10-3 and TRBJ2-1; 8 positions match TRBD1. The trim removed 11 bases at V and 5 bases at J, leaving 8 bases unmatched. The CDR3 is 13 amino acids. Germline V gene lookup returns CDR1 ENHRY and CDR2 SYGVKD.

The genes are TRBV2 and TRBJ2-5, with 9 bases identical to TRBD2. The germline CDR1 and CDR2 sequences are SNHLY and FYNNEI. The CDR3 runs 17 residues. V shed 1 base, J shed 5 bases, and the junction held 11 bases outside the gene matches. The CDR3, as DNA: TGTGCCAGCAGTGAAGAGGGTCTAGCGGGGAGGTGGGAGACCCAGTACTTC. Translating gives CASSEEGLAGRWETQYF.

The CDR3 DNA follows: TGCGCCAGCAGCTTAGGGGCTACAGGGCATGGCTACACCTTC. Its translation is CASSLGATGHGYTF. The chain carries TRBV5-1 and TRBJ1-2, with D perhaps matching TRBD1 (6 bases). Between the trimmed V and J ends, which lost 2 bases and 6 bases, there was a span of 14 bases. There are 14 residues in the CDR3. Germline CDR1 SGHRS, CDR2 YFSETQ.

The chain joins TRBV18 to TRBJ2-5, with TRBD1 as a possible D gene (5 bases). This CDR3 is 13 amino acids long. The V gene lost 8 bases and the J gene lost 5 bases, with 15 bases spanning the gap. Germline V lookup: CDR1 KGHSH, CDR2 LQKENI. CDR3 nucleotide sequence: TGTGCCAGCACCACAGGACCCGGGGAGACCCAGTACTTC. It yields the protein CASTTGPGETQYF.

This clonotype was counted a single time. The chain recombines TRBV4-1 with TRBJ1-1; tentative D call: TRBD1 (5 bases). The V end was cut by 4 bases, the J end by 3 bases, with 15 bases between. The germline CDR1 and CDR2 sequences are MGHRA and YSYEKL. This CDR3 has 15 residues. This chain's CDR3 is CASSRGRLMDTEAFF. In DNA, the CDR3 is TGCGCCAGCAGCCGGGGGAGGTTGATGGACACTGAAGCTTTCTTT.

This chain links TRBV12-3 or TRBV12-4 with TRBJ2-3; unclear D gene. V lost 11 bases and J lost 3, with 27 bases in between. This CDR3 region has 17 residues. The CDR3 DNA reads TGTGCCTGCCTGAGTGAGGTGGTCCCCAAGCCGACAGATACGCAGTATTTT. Translating gives CACLSEVVPKPTDTQYF.

This clonotype is medium-sized. The chain is built from TRBV15 and TRBJ2-5; D tentatively fits TRBD1 or TRBD2 (5 bases each). CDR3 length: 18 amino acids. Deletions cut 0 bases from V and 5 bases from J, with 22 bases between. Per the germline V gene, CDR1 is LNHNV and CDR2 is YYDKDF (reference sequence). CDR3 in amino acids: CATSRDPWSRDPRETQYF. The CDR3 DNA reads TGTGCCACCAGCAGAGACCCCTGGAGCCGGGACCCCCGGGAGACCCAGTACTTC.

Within the sample, this clonotype is medium-sized. The chain carries TRBV7-3 and TRBJ2-3, with 13 positions matching TRBD2. Looked up from germline, CDR1 is SGHTA and CDR2 is FQGTGA. V lost 5 bases, J lost 0 bases, and 8 bases stayed unmatched. This CDR3 is built from 18 residues. The CDR3 DNA reads TGTGCCAGCAGCCAAACCGGGACTAGCGGGGCCAGCACAGATACGCAGTATTTT. Translating it yields CASSQTGTSGASTDTQYF.

This clonotype is categorized as medium-sized. V gene TRBV7-2 combines with J gene TRBJ2-7; D unresolved. Germline V gene data show CDR1 as SGHTA and CDR2 as FQGNSA. The CDR3 consists of 15 residues. V lost 3 bases and J lost 0, with 12 bases in between. The DNA for the CDR3 is TGTGCCAGCAGCTTGAGGACGGAACACTCCTACGAGCAGTACTTC. Protein sequence: CASSLRTEHSYEQYF.

This clonotype was detected ten times or more. V is TRBV6-5 and J is TRBJ2-7; 12 bases fit TRBD2. The CDR3 is made up of 17 amino acids. Germline CDR1 MNHEY, CDR2 SVGAGI. Unmatched junction bases numbered 5, after V lost 0 bases and J lost 2 bases. This CDR3 reads CASSYSGLAGFPYEQYF. The CDR3 coding sequence is TGTGCCAGCAGTTACTCAGGACTAGCGGGATTTCCCTACGAGCAGTACTTC.

This clonotype counts as medium-sized. The genes are TRBV20-1 and TRBJ2-3; D gene unclear. The V gene lost 5 bases and the J gene lost 6 bases, with 12 bases spanning the gap. CDR3 length: 12 amino acids. Germline lookup yields CDR1 DFQATT and CDR2 SNEGSKA (reference sequence). The CDR3 region has the DNA TGCAGTGCTCTACCATCGAAGGATACGCAGTATTTT. As protein: CSALPSKDTQYF.

Within the sample, this clonotype is medium-sized (0.01 to 0.1%). The V call is TRBV28, the J call TRBJ2-7; D ambiguous. The CDR3 runs to 11 residues. V shed 2 bases and J shed 8 bases, with 7 bases lying between them. CDR1 is MDHEN and CDR2 is SYDVKM in the germline V gene. In DNA, the CDR3 is TGTGCCAGCAGTTTACAGGCTAAGCAGTACTTC. Translated, it gives CASSLQAKQYF.

In this sample, this clonotype is medium-sized (0.01 to 0.1%). The chain carries TRBV20-1 and TRBJ2-7; D gene ambiguous. Germline-derived CDR1 and CDR2 are DFQATT and SNEGSKA (reference sequence). The ends were cut back, 2 bases at V and 6 bases at J, with 11 bases in the middle. This CDR3 region has 12 residues. CDR3 in DNA: TGCAGTGCTAGAAGGGAACGCGGCGAGCAGTACTTC. The encoded protein is CSARRERGEQYF.

This chain joins TRBV7-8 and TRBJ1-1; D call uncertain. V lost 0 bases and J 2 bases, leaving 16 bases between the germline ends. Germline V CDR1 and CDR2: SGHVS, FQNEAQ. CDR3 length equals 17 residues. Here the CDR3 reads CASSLAPGWAGNTEAFF. The CDR3 DNA follows: TGTGCCAGCAGCTTAGCCCCGGGTTGGGCAGGAAACACTGAAGCTTTCTTT. The whole variable domain, remainder taken from reference TRBV7-8 and TRBJ1-1, is GAGVSQSPRYKVAKRGQDVALRCDPISGHVSLFWYQQALGQGPEFLTYFQNEAQLDKSGLPSDRFFAERPEGSVSTLKIQRTQQEDSAVYLCASSLAPGWAGNTEAFFGQGTRLTVV.

This clonotype was seen a handful of times. The rearrangement links TRBV29-1 to TRBJ2-3; TRBD2 matches 10 bases. CDR3 size: 16 residues. Germline V gene sequence: CDR1 SQVTM, CDR2 ANQGSEA. The junction had 11 bases not matched to a gene; V was cut back by 4 bases and J by 4 bases. The CDR3 here is CSVVVIAGGRADTQYF. For the CDR3, the DNA is TGCAGCGTTGTGGTGATAGCGGGAGGTAGGGCAGATACGCAGTATTTT.

This chain links TRBV2 with TRBJ2-1; 8 nucleotides agree with TRBD2. The V gene end was trimmed by 7 bases and the J gene end by 5 bases; junction bases not matched to a gene: 7. The CDR3 covers 14 residues. CDR1 is SNHLY and CDR2 is FYNNEI in the germline V gene. CDR3 coding DNA: TGTGCCAGCATGCGGACTAGCAGAAACAATGAGCAGTTCTTC. Translated, it gives CASMRTSRNNEQFF.

The CDR3 DNA is TGCGCCAGCAGCTCTGGTGGTCCCCGGCCCTCGGGGGAGACCCAGTACTTC. Protein sequence: CASSSGGPRPSGETQYF. The genes are TRBV5-1 and TRBJ2-5; D possibly corresponds to TRBD2 (5 bases). Trimming removed 3 bases from V and 5 bases from J, with 23 bases in between. This CDR3 is 17 amino acids long. The germline V gene has CDR1 SGHRS and CDR2 YFSETQ.

In this sample, this clonotype turned up a few times. The chain employs TRBV28 and TRBJ2-5, with TRBD2 matching 8 bases. The germline V gene encodes CDR1 MDHEN and CDR2 SYDVKM. The V and J ends lost 1 base and 3 bases, in that order; junction bases with no gene match: 7. This CDR3 spans 16 amino acids. The CDR3 loop is CASSLSRGRFEETQYF. CDR3 DNA: TGTGCCAGCAGTTTATCCCGCGGGAGGTTCGAAGAGACCCAGTACTTC.

In this sample, this clonotype is medium-sized (0.01 to 0.1%). The chain links TRBV20-1 to TRBJ2-1; D unresolved. The CDR3 length is 12 residues. Trimming stripped 6 bases from V and 0 bases from J, with 6 bases between. The V gene's germline CDR1 is DFQATT and CDR2 SNEGSKA (reference sequence). The CDR3 spells CSAGSSYNEQFF. In nucleotides, the CDR3 is TGCAGTGCCGGTAGCTCCTACAATGAGCAGTTCTTC.

This clonotype was observed a handful of times. In DNA, the CDR3 is TGTGCCAGCAGCTTTCGGAAAGGCGATGAGCAGTTCTTC. It is translated as CASSFRKGDEQFF. This chain links TRBV7-2 with TRBJ2-1; D is undetermined. Per germline, CDR1 SGHTA and CDR2 FQGNSA. Trimming shortened V by 3 bases and J by 8 bases, and 11 bases separated the two germline ends. This CDR3 comprises 13 residues.

The genes are TRBV28 and TRBJ1-6; D not certain. The germline V gene has CDR1 MDHEN and CDR2 SYDVKM. Trimming took off 6 bases at V and 3 bases at J, with 9 bases between the two ends. This CDR3 has 14 residues. CDR3 sequence (DNA): TGTGCCAGCAGGGAGAGTATCTATAATTCACCCCTCCACTTT. The encoded protein is CASRESIYNSPLHF.

The chain is built from TRBV19 and TRBJ1-1; 7 bases are shared with TRBD1. With 3 bases clipped from V and 4 bases from J, the junction kept 20 bases outside the gene matches. Per germline, CDR1 LNHDA and CDR2 SQIVND (reference sequence). CDR3 length: 19 residues. Here the CDR3 reads CASSIWGGQKGSASTEAFF. CDR3 DNA: TGTGCCAGTAGTATTTGGGGGGGACAGAAGGGAAGCGCGAGCACTGAAGCTTTCTTT.

DNA of the CDR3: TGCAGTGCTACAGGGGGCGCGACCAAAAACATTCAGTACTTC. Encoded protein: CSATGGATKNIQYF. The chain has TRBV20-1 and TRBJ2-4, with 8 positions matching TRBD1. From germline, CDR1 is DFQATT and CDR2 SNEGSKA (reference sequence). This CDR3 has 14 residues. V shed 4 bases and J 2 bases; nucleotides not matched to a gene: 4.

V and J are TRBV19 and TRBJ1-6, with TRBD1 as a possible D gene (6 bases). Looked up from germline, CDR1 is LNHDA and CDR2 is SQIVND (reference sequence). The CDR3 is made up of 14 amino acids. Trimming took off 1 base at V and 8 bases at J, with 9 bases between the two ends. Here the CDR3 DNA reads TGTGCCAGTAGTATAGCAGGGGTAGATTCACCCCTCCACTTT. As protein: CASSIAGVDSPLHF.

In its sample, this clonotype was seen a few times. This sequence joins TRBV6-5 and TRBJ2-3; the D gene could be TRBD1 or TRBD2 (5 bases each). The CDR3 covers 16 residues. V lost 2 bases and J lost 0, with 12 bases in between. Germline CDR1 and CDR2: MNHEY and SVGAGI. The CDR3 sequence: CASSYRGPSSTDTQYF. The CDR3 nucleotides read TGTGCCAGCAGTTACCGGGGCCCCTCTAGCACAGATACGCAGTATTTT.